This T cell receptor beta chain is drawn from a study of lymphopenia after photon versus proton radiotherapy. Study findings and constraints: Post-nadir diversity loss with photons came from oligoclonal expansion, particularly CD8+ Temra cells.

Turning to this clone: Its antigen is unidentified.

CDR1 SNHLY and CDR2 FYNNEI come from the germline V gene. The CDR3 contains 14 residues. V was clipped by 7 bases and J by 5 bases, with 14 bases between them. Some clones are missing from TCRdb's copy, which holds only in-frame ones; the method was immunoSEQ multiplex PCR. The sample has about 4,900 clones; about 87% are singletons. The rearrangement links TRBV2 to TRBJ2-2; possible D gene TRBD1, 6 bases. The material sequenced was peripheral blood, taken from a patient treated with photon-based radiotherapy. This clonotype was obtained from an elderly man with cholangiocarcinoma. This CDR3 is CASNGLQGTGELFF. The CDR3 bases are TGTGCCAGCAATGGCCTACAGGGTACCGGGGAGCTGTTTTTT.